Presented here are 5 T cell receptor beta chains from one specimen sequenced in a study of CXCR3-negative and CXCR3-positive naive CD8 T cells. Study-wide results and limits: More hydrophobic TRB CDR3s were found in CXCR3-positive naive cells than in CXCR3-negative naive cells.

Libraries were UMI-labeled 5' RACE TRB cDNA. With the 5' RACE reads reprocessed, TCRdb shows one record per CDR3 protein and no DNA. This sample's clone table lists about 150,000 distinct CDR3 sequences. The antigens of these receptors remain unknown. Sequenced input: naive CXCR3+ CD8+ T cells from blood. The subset denotes: CD45RO-CCR7+CD27+CD95- naive CD8+ T cells expressing CXCR3 (TNR3+). The receptors derive from a human donor in good health. Some clones in this sample may be carry-over from other donors' samples.

The chain has TRBV29-1 and TRBJ1-1. The CDR3 length is 11 residues. Germline V gene lookup returns CDR1 SQVTM and CDR2 ANQGSEA. CDR3 protein: CFAEGNTEAFF.

This chain uses TRBV19 with TRBJ2-1; there is no DNA to check the TCRdb D call of TRBD1. CDR1 LNHDA and CDR2 SQIVND come from the germline V gene (reference sequence). CDR3 size: 13 residues. CDR3 residues: CASGPGGGNEQFF.

The gene calls are TRBV28 and TRBJ2-5; as DNA is missing, the TRBD1 call by TCRdb cannot be tested. The CDR3 runs 17 residues. The germline V gene encodes CDR1 MDHEN and CDR2 SYDVKM. CDR3 protein: CASSFPAGGLGQETQYF.

V gene TRBV28 combines with J gene TRBJ1-1. The CDR3 has 14 residues. CDR1 is MDHEN and CDR2 is SYDVKM in the germline V gene. The CDR3 sequence: CASSPHSGEDEAFF.

The chain couples TRBV21-1 to TRBJ2-6; TCRdb outputs TRBD2, but without DNA this stays unchecked. TRBV21-1 is listed as a pseudogene. The CDR3 is 16 amino acids. The CDR3 region is CASRRGRGSGANVLTF.